Listed below are T cell receptor beta chains from one sample, sequenced in a study of shared clonotypes between healthy human individuals. Assay: immunoSEQ multiplex PCR; the TCRdb copy retains only in-frame clones and omits some. The repertoire holds some 580,000 clones, with 97% as singletons. Sequencing was done on a sample of naive CD4+ T cells sorted from blood. The receptors stem from a woman in her thirties in good health. The CDR3 runs from the conserved cysteine through the conserved F or W. Fields, in order: V gene, J gene, clone size, CDR3 protein. Size tells how often a clone was seen (once, few, many) or the class of an expanded clone, and some rows leave it out.

>TRBV6-1|TRBJ1-4|NA
CASSGPGGTNEKLFF
>TRBV18|TRBJ2-2|NA
CASSNRQANTGELFF
>TRBV2|TRBJ1-5|NA
CASSDNPPRVQPQHF
>TRBV28|TRBJ1-5|once
CASSSTNPGFDGSNQPQHF
>TRBV28|TRBJ1-1|NA
CASSLIQNTEAFF
>TRBV14|TRBJ2-7|NA
CASSPGHYEQYF
>TRBV5-6|TRBJ1-3|NA
CASSLLGSSGNTIYF
>TRBV10-3|TRBJ2-7|NA
CAISEFEAGVEQYF
>TRBV19|TRBJ2-5|NA
CASSMSGLGSLTQYF
>TRBV7-9|TRBJ2-3|NA
CASSPWDSSGQDTQYF
>TRBV11-3|TRBJ1-4|NA
CASSSLRGYNEKLFF
>TRBV4-1|TRBJ1-1|NA
CASSQVPGDYTEAFF
>TRBV7-8|TRBJ2-5|NA
CASSLGSAETQYF
>TRBV6-6|TRBJ1-2|NA
CASRPTGKGGYTF
>TRBV6-5|TRBJ2-5|once
CASSSGLSTETQYF